This T cell receptor (beta chain) comes out of a study of CD8+CD57+ T cells in acquired aplastic anemia (dated by TCRdb to 2016 to 2018). With regard to the full study: DNA extracted from sorted CD4+ and CD8+ cells had a mean of approximately 3 ug, with a range of about 0.2 to 30 ug. A CD8+CD57+ expansion meant a frequency higher than the mean frequency seen in healthy subjects. Overall results and qualifications from the work: Around 27 CD8+ CDR3 sequences were found to be shared between patients and controls, but these sequences appeared to be highly expressed in patients and within the immunodominant clones of the patients. Patients and healthy controls showed no significant difference in CD8+ Simpson's diversity (P=0.060).

Genomic DNA served as template for TCR beta VDJ combination and CDR3 sequence profiling. An Illumina HiSeq 2000 was the platform used for TCR repertoire sequencing. Under the source paper's analysis protocol: TRBV/TRBJ rearrangement plots, CDR3 size and DJ length profiles, and Simpson's diversity index were used to evaluate the repertoires. The most abundant DNA sequence in the deep sequencing data was defined as the immunodominant clone. CDR3 amino acid sequences were checked for sharing across subjects and were also compared against the VDJdb database and published repertoires. In-frame beta chains were kept once TCRdb had trimmed the public reads at Q25 with fastp and called clones with MiXCR. Rows matching on CDR3 protein sequence are summarized as one entry with the most common DNA and genes. TCRdb's processing, not the authors' own work, is the source of the V and J calls. For this sample there are about 200,000 distinct CDR3 sequences; roughly two thirds appear just once. The ten biggest clones cover around three fifths of the sample.

V is shortened by 6 bases, J by 6 bases, and the region joining them spans 15 bases. From its cysteine to its phenylalanine, the CDR3 spans 13 amino acids. Just CDR3 DNA is preserved here, 39 bases in frame from base 1. For CDR1 and CDR2, the germline V gene (reference sequence) lists DFQATT and SNEGSKA. This clonotype was recorded at least ten times. Its antigen is still unknown. No qualities accompany the bases; no much larger clone lies one base away. Patients chosen for sequencing had shown expansion of CD8+CD57+ cells by flow cytometry. All patients had severe acquired aplastic anemia diagnosed by International Study of Aplastic Anemia and Agranulocytosis and Camitta criteria. Patients had received no therapy at the time of blood sampling. In the study, sorted CD4+ and CD8+ blood T cells from patients with severe aplastic anemia and from healthy subjects underwent deep sequencing of TCR repertoires. Patients were enrolled in the USA under clinicaltrials.gov protocols 00001620, 01623167, 00001397, 00071045, 00081523 and 00961064. Ficoll-Paque density gradient centrifugation was used to isolate peripheral blood mononuclear cells. Before DNA was extracted, CD4+ and CD8+ T cells were sorted using either FACS or magnetic beads.

Specimen: sorted CD4+, CD8+, or CD8+CD57+ T cells (not recorded which) from PBMCs. The chain couples TRBV20-1 to TRBJ2-1; the D gene lacks a confident call. The sequence came from a human donor with aplastic anemia. At the DNA level, the sequence is TGCAGTGCCCCAGTCGGCTACCCCAATGAGCAGTTCTTC. Its amino acids are CSAPVGYPNEQFF.